These T cell receptor beta chains were read from a single sample in a study of CD8 T cells in ankylosing spondylitis. TCRdb passed the 5' RACE reads through MiXCR, listing each CDR3 protein once. The data show some 180,000 distinct CDR3 sequences, with 15% to 20% seen just once and 4.3% held by the top ten. The specimen was blood, either unsorted or a sorted T cell fraction (not recorded which). These receptors were obtained from a male donor between 5 and 35 years old with ankylosing spondylitis or in good health (not recorded which). Each CDR3 is given with its conserved first and last residue. A D gene is named only where the DNA matches it firmly. Rows may omit the clone size; those that give it use once, few, many or a size class.

j_call clone_size v_call d_call cdr3_aa cdr3_nt
TRBJ2-3 many TRBV5-1 - CASSFFAEYTDTQYF TGCGCCAGCAGCTTCTTCGCGGAATACACAGATACGCAGTATTTT
TRBJ2-1 few TRBV20-1 - CSARRAGSDEQFF TGCAGTGCTAGACGTGCGGGAAGCGATGAGCAGTTCTTC
TRBJ1-2 many TRBV3-1 - CASGEGAGYTF TGTGCCAGCGGGGAAGGGGCTGGCTACACCTTC
TRBJ2-2 many TRBV5-1 TRBD1 CASTDRVAGELFF TGCGCCAGCACGGACAGGGTGGCCGGGGAGCTGTTTTTT
TRBJ2-7 few TRBV29-1 - CSVAVWGFRYEQYF TGCAGCGTCGCGGTTTGGGGCTTCCGCTACGAGCAGTACTTC
TRBJ2-5 many TRBV20-1 - CSAREPFRQETQYF TGCAGTGCTAGAGAACCCTTCAGACAAGAGACCCAGTACTTC
TRBJ1-1 - TRBV28 TRBD1 CASSHPPDRGPRTEAFF TGTGCCAGCAGCCACCCCCCCGACAGGGGGCCGAGGACTGAAGCTTTCTTT
TRBJ1-6 - TRBV29-1 - CSVGAEGSPLHF TGCAGCGTTGGGGCAGAGGGCTCACCCCTCCACTTT
TRBJ2-3 many TRBV6-5 TRBD2 CASSYRLAGFTDTQYF TGTGCCAGCAGTTACCGACTAGCGGGCTTCACAGATACGCAGTATTTT
TRBJ1-1 many TRBV5-1 TRBD1 CASSLMGTGDTEAFF TGCGCCAGCAGCTTGATGGGGACAGGGGACACTGAAGCTTTCTTT
TRBJ2-1 few TRBV5-5 TRBD2 CASSVLSGRAAEQFF TGTGCCAGCAGCGTTTTGAGCGGGAGGGCCGCTGAGCAGTTCTTC
TRBJ1-6 many TRBV28 - CASSLGPGTSNSPLHF TGTGCCAGCAGTTTAGGACCAGGGACGTCCAATTCACCCCTCCACTTT